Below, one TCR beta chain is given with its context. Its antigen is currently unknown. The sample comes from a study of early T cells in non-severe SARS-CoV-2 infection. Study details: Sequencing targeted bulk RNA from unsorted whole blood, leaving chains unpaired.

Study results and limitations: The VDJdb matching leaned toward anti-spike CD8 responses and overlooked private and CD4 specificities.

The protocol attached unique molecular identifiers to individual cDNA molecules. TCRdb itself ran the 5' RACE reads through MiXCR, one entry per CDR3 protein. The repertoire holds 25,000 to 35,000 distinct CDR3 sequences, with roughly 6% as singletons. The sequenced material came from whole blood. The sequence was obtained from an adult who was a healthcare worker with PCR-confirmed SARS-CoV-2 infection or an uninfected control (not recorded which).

The CDR3 DNA reads TGTGCCAGCAGCTCGGGAGGGGTAGCAGATACGCAGTATTTT. It is translated as CASSSGGVADTQYF. The rearrangement joins TRBV11-2 to TRBJ2-3, with TRBD2 identical over 8 bases. The CDR3 spans 14 residues. The ends lost 4 bases at V and 4 bases at J; junction bases unmatched: 4. Germline V gene sequence: CDR1 SGHAT, CDR2 FQNNGV.